This T cell receptor beta chain was identified during a study of blood T cells in healthy people across ages. General study results and limits: Per-million-T-cell TCR beta diversity fell roughly linearly with age. Naive T cell percentage showed a strong correlation with the diversity of TCR beta.

Sample-barcoded 5' priming and a J-beta primer mix drove a second PCR of about 6 to 12 cycles. Each CDR3 protein gets one entry after TCRdb re-called the 5' RACE reads with MiXCR. The data hold roughly 900,000 distinct CDR3 sequences, with under 35% observed a single time. CDR1 SGHTA and CDR2 FQGNSA come from the germline V gene. The CDR3 length is 17 residues. This clonotype has just a few counts. Its antigen is undetermined. Since a much larger clone is just one base distant, this may be a read error. The receptor's source is a woman older than 75 in good health. V usage is TRBV7-2 and J usage is TRBJ2-1; TRBD2 matches at 9 bases. The J call may be incorrect, as the DNA end agrees better with TRBJ2-7. Sequenced: blood. DNA for the CDR3: TGTGCCACCTCAGTAAGACTAGCGGTTAATTCCTACAATGAGCAGTACTTC. It encodes CATSVRLAVNSYNEQYF.